Presented here are 31 T cell receptor beta chains from one specimen sequenced in a study of T cells after yellow fever vaccination (dated by TCRdb to between 2018 and 2021). The treatment or condition tag for this specimen amounts to: live attenuated yellow fever vaccine strain. The method was 5' RACE. These reads were obtained on an Illumina HiSeq 2500. The public reads were run again by TCRdb, first through fastp at Q25 and then through MiXCR, and only productive beta chains were kept. Rows with a matching CDR3 protein are joined into one entry that keeps the most common DNA and genes. The sample has around 550,000 distinct CDR3 sequences on record, 15% to 20% of them singletons. Approximately 14% of the sample goes to the ten largest clones. Sequencing was performed on PBMCs, taken 15 days after the yellow fever booster vaccination. Receptors were obtained from a man in his thirties or forties who received the YFV17D yellow fever vaccine.

V usage is TRBV11-2 and J usage is TRBJ2-2; 8 nucleotides match TRBD2. CDR3 length: 18 amino acids. Germline V gene data show CDR1 as SGHAT and CDR2 as FQNNGV. Trimming at V came to 1 base and at J to 2 bases, leaving 9 bases not matched to a gene. Here the CDR3 reads CASSLGPFGRANTGELFF. For the CDR3, the DNA is TGTGCCAGCAGCTTAGGCCCCTTCGGGAGGGCCAACACCGGGGAGCTGTTTTTT. The complete variable domain, with remaining parts taken from reference TRBV11-2 and TRBJ2-2, reads EAGVAQSPRYKIIEKRQSVAFWCNPISGHATLYWYQQILGQGPKLLIQFQNNGVVDDSQLPKDRFSAERLKGVDSTLKIQPAKLEDSAVYLCASSLGPFGRANTGELFFGEGSRLTVL.

J is TRBJ2-1 and V is TRBV4-2; 14 bases are shared with TRBD2. CDR1 LGHNA and CDR2 YNFKEQ come from the germline V gene. There are 15 residues in the CDR3. Trimming took 2 bases from V and 9 from J; bases not matched to a gene: 3. The CDR3 loop reads CASSQPGLAGVEQFF. Here the CDR3 DNA reads TGTGCCAGCAGCCAACCGGGACTAGCGGGAGTTGAGCAGTTCTTC.

This clonotype was seen more than once but under ten times. The chain couples TRBV18 to TRBJ2-1, with 12 bases fitting TRBD2. Germline V lookup: CDR1 KGHSH, CDR2 LQKENI. The ends lost 8 bases at V and 5 bases at J; junction bases unmatched: 13. The CDR3 extends over 17 amino acids. CDR3 loop: CASAPRGGLAGNNEQFF. The CDR3 nucleotides read TGTGCCAGCGCCCCCCGAGGGGGACTAGCGGGTAACAATGAGCAGTTCTTC.

The V gene is TRBV10-1, the J gene TRBJ2-7; 7 nucleotides agree with TRBD2. This CDR3 region has 12 residues. In germline, CDR1 is WNHNN, CDR2 SYGVQD (reference sequence). After removal of 11 bases from V and 4 bases from J, the junction contained 8 bases not matched to a gene. The CDR3 here is CAGEGFWYEQYF. For the CDR3, the DNA is TGCGCCGGGGAGGGTTTTTGGTACGAGCAGTACTTC.

The chain has TRBV7-2 and TRBJ2-7, with 8 bases that match TRBD2. The junction had 8 bases not matched to a gene; V was cut back by 0 bases and J by 4 bases. The CDR3 extends over 16 amino acids. The V gene's germline CDR1 is SGHTA and CDR2 FQGNSA. The CDR3 loop is CASSLARAGEGYEQYF. CDR3 nucleotides: TGTGCCAGCAGCTTAGCGAGAGCGGGAGAGGGATACGAGCAGTACTTC.

The rearrangement joins TRBV9 to TRBJ2-1; D possibly corresponds to TRBD2 (6 bases). CDR3 length: 18 amino acids. In germline, CDR1 is SGDLS, CDR2 YYNGEE. Trimming left V 4 bases short and J 1 base short, with 21 bases between. The CDR3 DNA is TGTGCCAGCAGCCCGCGGGACTTGAGGTTTAGGTCCTACAATGAGCAGTTCTTC. It translates to CASSPRDLRFRSYNEQFF. The entire variable domain, with the rest obtained from reference TRBV9 and TRBJ2-1, is as follows: DSGVTQTPKHLITATGQRVTLRCSPRSGDLSVYWYQQSLDQGLQFLIQYYNGEERAKGNILERFSAQQFPDLHSELNLSSLELGDSALYFCASSPRDLRFRSYNEQFFGPGTRLTVL.

The chain recombines TRBV7-9 with TRBJ2-7, with D perhaps being TRBD1 or TRBD2 (5 bases each). V was trimmed by 5 bases and J by 5 bases, leaving 16 bases between them. This CDR3 has 14 residues. Looked up from germline, CDR1 is SEHNR and CDR2 is FQNEAQ (reference sequence). The CDR3 bases are TGTGCCAGCAGCGGGACGGAAGGGGTCCACGAGCAGTACTTC. This translates into CASSGTEGVHEQYF.

This clonotype was counted between two and nine times. The CDR3 is CASSPRPGLAGTQYF. Written as DNA, the CDR3 is TGTGCCAGCAGCCCGAGGCCGGGACTAGCGGGGACGCAGTATTTT. The chain combines TRBV7-2 with TRBJ2-3, with 13 bases identical to TRBD2. Germline V CDR1 and CDR2: SGHTA, FQGNSA. The V segment lost 5 bases and the J segment 9 bases; nucleotides outside the gene matches: 8. The CDR3 is made up of 15 amino acids.

The chain recombines TRBV6-2 or TRBV6-3 with TRBJ2-7, with D tentatively TRBD2 (6 bases). The V gene's germline CDR1 is MNHEY and CDR2 SVGEGT. The length of the CDR3 is 16 residues. Trimming removed 4 bases from V and 2 bases from J, with 18 bases in between. The CDR3 sequence: CASSFPRERTTYEQYF. DNA of the CDR3: TGTGCCAGCAGTTTCCCCCGGGAGCGGACGACCTACGAGCAGTACTTC.

The chain carries TRBV7-2 and TRBJ2-3, with 10 bases fitting TRBD2. The length of the CDR3 is 13 residues. The ends lost 6 bases at V and 8 bases at J; junction bases unmatched: 5. Germline V lookup: CDR1 SGHTA, CDR2 FQGNSA. CDR3 DNA sequence: TGTGCCAGCAGTACTAGCGGGATTGTTACGCAGTATTTT. Protein product: CASSTSGIVTQYF. Full variable domain (missing parts from reference TRBV7-2 and TRBJ2-3): GAGVSQSPSNKVTEKGKDVELRCDPISGHTALYWYRQSLGQGLEFLIYFQGNSAPDKSGLPSDRFSAERTGGSVSTLTIQRTQQEDSAVYLCASSTSGIVTQYFGPGTRLTVL.

This clonotype occurred a few times. The rearrangement links TRBV7-9 to TRBJ1-5; no reliable D call. There are 16 residues in the CDR3. Per the germline V gene, CDR1 is SEHNR and CDR2 is FQNEAQ (reference sequence). The ends were cut back, 5 bases at V and 5 bases at J, with 19 bases in the middle. The CDR3 nucleotides read TGTGCCAGCAGCACGAGTCAGGTAGAAATCTATCAGCCCCAGCATTTT. This sequence encodes CASSTSQVEIYQPQHF.

This clonotype has a handful of counts. V gene TRBV5-1 combines with J gene TRBJ2-3, with 11 bases fitting TRBD2. CDR1 and CDR2 (germline): SGHRS, YFSETQ. The junction had 5 bases not matched to a gene; V was cut back by 4 bases and J by 4 bases. CDR3 size: 15 residues. CDR3 sequence (DNA): TGCGCCAGCAGCCCGACTAGCGGGAATGCAGATACGCAGTATTTT. Translation gives CASSPTSGNADTQYF.

The chain carries TRBV3-1 and TRBJ1-2; possible D gene TRBD1, 5 bases. Germline V gene data show CDR1 as LGHDT and CDR2 as YNNKEL (reference sequence). CDR3 length: 15 residues. V dropped 4 bases and J dropped 5 bases, with 17 bases sitting between them. Written as DNA, the CDR3 is TGTGCCAGCAGCCGTCGGGGACCCCAATTATATGGCTACACCTTC. As protein: CASSRRGPQLYGYTF.

V usage is TRBV3-1 and J usage is TRBJ2-7; D might be TRBD1 or TRBD2, each matching 5 bases. Trimming pared 3 bases from V and 0 bases from J, leaving 15 bases between. The CDR3 is made up of 16 amino acids. CDR1 and CDR2 from the germline V gene are LGHDT and YNNKEL (reference sequence). CDR3: CASSQWGTASSYEQYF. CDR3 nucleotide sequence: TGTGCCAGCAGCCAGTGGGGGACGGCTAGCTCCTACGAGCAGTACTTC.

The chain employs TRBV6-1 and TRBJ2-2; TRBD2 aligns across 9 bases. Germline V gene lookup returns CDR1 MNHNS and CDR2 SASEGT. V dropped 6 bases and J dropped 3; count of bases not matched to a gene: 8. This CDR3 spans 16 amino acids. Written as DNA, the CDR3 is TGTGCCAGCAGACCTGACGCGGGAGGGTACACCGGGGAGCTGTTTTTT. Its translation is CASRPDAGGYTGELFF.

This clonotype has more than one count but fewer than ten. The rearrangement joins TRBV20-1 to TRBJ2-3, with D hard to call. The germline V gene encodes CDR1 DFQATT and CDR2 SNEGSKA (reference sequence). The CDR3 is 13 amino acids. The germline V and J ends were trimmed by 2 bases and 1 base, with 7 bases remaining between them. The CDR3 coding sequence is TGCAGTGCTAGAAGATTAGGCACAGATACGCAGTATTTT. Residues: CSARRLGTDTQYF.

The chain joins TRBV20-1 to TRBJ2-1; TRBD1 is a possible D gene (6 bases). This CDR3 has 12 amino acids. V was clipped by 6 bases and J by 8 bases, with 14 bases between them. Germline loops: CDR1 DFQATT, CDR2 SNEGSKA (reference sequence). CDR3 in DNA: TGCAGTGCACGAAACAGGGTCCATGAGCAGTTCTTC. Its protein product is CSARNRVHEQFF.

This clonotype was seen only a few times. The chain couples TRBV14 to TRBJ2-1; 9 bases map to TRBD2. Germline assignment: CDR1 SGHDN and CDR2 FVKESK. V dropped 5 bases and J dropped 4; count of bases not matched to a gene: 21. There are 20 residues in the CDR3. This CDR3 reads CASSNHRQGEAGGGYNEQFF. The CDR3 DNA is TGTGCCAGCAGCAACCACCGACAGGGAGAAGCGGGAGGCGGATACAATGAGCAGTTCTTC.

The CDR3 sequence: CASRLSSGRWNEQFF. In DNA, the CDR3 is TGTGCAAGTCGCTTAAGCAGCGGGAGATGGAATGAGCAGTTCTTC. The rearrangement links TRBV12-2 to TRBJ2-1; TRBD2, as called in the table, went unchecked against the DNA. TRBV12-2 counts as a pseudogene. The CDR3 consists of 15 residues.

The V gene is TRBV20-1, the J gene TRBJ2-1; 8 bases are shared with TRBD1. The CDR3 loop spans 14 amino acids. The ends lost 0 bases at V and 7 bases at J; junction bases unmatched: 5. Per the germline V gene, CDR1 is DFQATT and CDR2 is SNEGSKA (reference sequence). The chain's CDR3 is CSAREPTGANEQFF. The DNA for the CDR3 is TGCAGTGCTAGAGAACCGACAGGGGCTAATGAGCAGTTCTTC.

This clonotype was seen a handful of times. This sequence joins TRBV20-1 and TRBJ1-2; D possibly corresponds to TRBD1 (5 bases). The CDR3 has 17 amino acids. Germline V gene data show CDR1 as DFQATT and CDR2 as SNEGSKA (reference sequence). V was pared by 3 bases and J by 4 bases, with 24 bases between. The CDR3 spells CSASPKAVQDRTYGYTF. The CDR3 nucleotides are TGCAGTGCTAGTCCCAAAGCGGTACAGGATAGAACCTATGGCTACACCTTC.

The chain uses TRBV6-5 and TRBJ2-2, with 8 bases matching TRBD2. Unmatched junction bases numbered 2, after V lost 0 bases and J lost 5 bases. Germline CDR1 MNHEY, CDR2 SVGAGI. This CDR3 has 15 amino acids. The CDR3 bases are TGTGCCAGCAGTTACTCCGCTAGCGGGACCGGGGAGCTGTTTTTT. Translation gives CASSYSASGTGELFF.

Here the CDR3 DNA reads TGCAGTGCTTCAAATTCAGAGACTTCCTCCGGGGAGCTGTTTTTT. Its protein product is CSASNSETSSGELFF. The chain couples TRBV20-1 to TRBJ2-2; D gene ambiguous. The CDR3 covers 15 residues. Germline CDR1 is DFQATT and CDR2 is SNEGSKA (reference sequence). V was clipped by 5 bases and J by 6 bases, with 19 bases between them.

There are a few counts of this clonotype. The CDR3 coding sequence is TGTGCCAGCTCCCCCGGAGCGGGATCCTACGAGCAGTACTTC. Translation gives CASSPGAGSYEQYF. The chain couples TRBV18 to TRBJ2-7; TRBD2 matches 7 bases. This CDR3 has 14 residues. The germline CDR1 and CDR2 sequences are KGHSH and LQKENI. The V segment lost 6 bases and the J segment 1 base; nucleotides outside the gene matches: 6.

V is TRBV4-3 and J is TRBJ2-5; D uncertain. The CDR3 sequence is 14 residues long. CDR1 LGHNA and CDR2 YSLEER come from the germline V gene. V lost 2 bases, J lost 5 bases, and 12 bases lay in between. CDR3: CASSQFMSRETQYF. CDR3 DNA sequence: TGCGCCAGCAGCCAATTCATGAGTAGGGAGACCCAGTACTTC.

This clonotype was seen more than once but under ten times. The chain employs TRBV9 and TRBJ2-5, with TRBD1 matching 9 bases. The CDR3 length is 16 residues. With V trimmed by 0 bases and J by 2 bases, 5 bases remained unmatched. CDR1 and CDR2 (germline): SGDLS, YYNGEE. DNA for the CDR3: TGTGCCAGCAGCGTAGGCAGGACAGGGGCACAAGAGACCCAGTACTTC. Residues: CASSVGRTGAQETQYF.

This clonotype was recorded once. V gene TRBV6-2 or TRBV6-3 combines with J gene TRBJ1-2, with no clear D. The CDR3 has 11 amino acids. Trimming removed 2 bases at V and 12 bases at J, with 10 bases between. Germline CDR1 reads MNHEY; CDR2 reads SVGEGT. This CDR3 reads CASSYIDVHTF. The CDR3 nucleotides are TGTGCCAGCAGTTACATCGACGTCCACACCTTC.

This clonotype was detected a few times. The J gene is TRBJ2-6, the V gene TRBV12-3 or TRBV12-4; D is possibly TRBD1 (6 bases). This CDR3 region has 17 residues. V was shortened by 5 bases and J by 0 bases, with 14 bases between the two germline ends. CDR3 region: CASSHYRDGSGANVLTF. The CDR3 nucleotides read TGTGCCAGCAGTCACTACAGGGATGGCTCTGGGGCCAACGTCCTGACTTTC.

The chain joins TRBV5-6 to TRBJ2-7; TRBD2 aligns across 12 bases. Unmatched junction bases numbered 10, after V lost 1 base and J lost 2 bases. Looked up from germline, CDR1 is SGHDT and CDR2 is YYEEEE. The CDR3 has 18 amino acids. CDR3 protein: CASSLFRLAGVVTYEQYF. CDR3 bases: TGTGCCAGCAGCTTGTTTCGACTAGCGGGAGTCGTAACCTACGAGCAGTACTTC. Using reference TRBV5-6 and TRBJ2-7 for the parts outside the CDR3, the full variable domain is DAGVTQSPTHLIKTRGQQVTLRCSPKSGHDTVSWYQQALGQGPQFIFQYYEEEERQRGNFPDRFSGHQFPNYSSELNVNALLLGDSALYLCASSLFRLAGVVTYEQYFGPGTRLTVT.

This clonotype was detected many times. The chain couples TRBV13 to TRBJ2-3; 10 bases match TRBD1. The CDR3 is 14 residues long. Unmatched junction bases numbered 4, after V lost 6 bases and J lost 4 bases. CDR1 and CDR2 from the germline V gene are PRHDT and FYEKMQ (reference sequence). The CDR3 region is CASSDRGRSDTQYF. In DNA, the CDR3 is TGTGCCAGCAGTGACAGGGGGCGATCAGATACGCAGTATTTT.

This clonotype was counted a few times. The chain combines TRBV5-1 with TRBJ2-2; 11 positions match TRBD1. J lost 3 bases, V lost 7 bases, and 2 bases had no gene match. The germline gives CDR1 SGHRS, CDR2 YFSETQ. This CDR3 is 14 amino acids long. CDR3 nucleotides: TGCGCCAGCGGGGACAGGGGGTACACCGGGGAGCTGTTTTTT. This translates into CASGDRGYTGELFF.